Listed below are T cell receptor beta chains from one sample, sequenced in a study of spatial heterogeneity in lung cancer. TCRdb recomputed calls from the 5' RACE reads with MiXCR, one row per CDR3 protein. Here the sample spans about 100,000 distinct CDR3 sequences, around 19% being singletons. The source material was PBMCs, sampled at follow-up. All receptors come from a male donor with early-stage non-small cell lung cancer. The CDR3 runs from the conserved cysteine through the conserved F or W. The order of the fields is V gene, D gene, CDR3 length, CDR3 protein. D genes are given only for firm matches.

>TRBV29-1|.|13
CSVEEPGRNTIYF
>TRBV25-1|TRBD1|17
CASSAQGAFSTYNEQFF
>TRBV29-1|.|12
CSVVVGIYEQYF
>TRBV7-2|TRBD2|15
CASSLVAGDTGELFF
>TRBV30|.|15
CAWSVQRAFQETQYF
>TRBV20-1|.|13
CSARSTSNYGYTF
>TRBV14|TRBD1|14
CASSQRTGVDGYTF
>TRBV10-3|.|13
CAISTDSNQPQHF
>TRBV4-3|.|15
CASSQETGHSYGYTF
>TRBV18|TRBD2|15
CASSPPSSGMGEQYF
>TRBV5-1|TRBD2|13
CASSSTSAYEQYF
>TRBV12-5|.|12
CASGSPVDTQYF
>TRBV27|TRBD2|17
CASSLLAGGFRANVLTF
>TRBV29-1|.|12
CSVEGWSYGYTF
>TRBV20-1|TRBD1|16
CSASLGTGGRSSEQYF
>TRBV12-3/TRBV12-4|.|13
CASSLDDYNEQFF
>TRBV24-1|.|16
CATSVNHRSASDTQYF
>TRBV12-3/TRBV12-4|.|15
CASSLGQRSTDTQYF
>TRBV5-1|.|14
CASSFGRGGGEAFF
>TRBV20-1|.|14
CSARDFGLWDTQYF
>TRBV7-2|TRBD1|16
CASSLVAGGSNQPQHF
>TRBV5-1|.|12
CASSLGDSLRYF
>TRBV4-1|.|16
CASSQVITGTNEKLFF
>TRBV2|.|15
CASSEGETTNEKLFF
>TRBV20-1|.|13
CSGGGEANYGYTF
>TRBV29-1|TRBD1|15
CSVQTGTVNTDTQYF
>TRBV19|.|12
CASGTGGSPLHF
>TRBV23-1|.|16
CASSQSYSPGGDTQYF
>TRBV4-1|.|15
CASSPGEMGFEKLFF
>TRBV18|.|15
CASSPRSVNTGELFF
>TRBV6-1|TRBD2|16
CASRVLAGGHGGELFF